This T cell receptor beta chain was observed in a study of CD8 T cells in ankylosing spondylitis. Findings and limits, study-wide: Seemingly characteristic of ankylosing spondylitis blood was a TCR beta motif consisting of about 8 highly homologous variants. Significantly higher representation of disease-linked clones was reported for matched ankylosing spondylitis synovial fluid.

This clonotype was recorded at least ten times. Its antigen remains unidentified. Via MiXCR, TCRdb re-called the 5' RACE reads, giving one row per CDR3 protein. The data contain hundreds of thousands of distinct CDR3 sequences, roughly a sixth of them seen just once; the ten biggest clones take up 0.95% to 1.1%. CDR1 is MNHEY and CDR2 is SVGAGI in the germline V gene. V gave up 0 bases and J gave up 7 bases, with 15 bases separating them. CDR3 size: 15 residues. J is TRBJ1-2 and V is TRBV6-5, with D perhaps TRBD1 (6 bases). This TCR was sampled from a male donor with ankylosing spondylitis. The sequenced sample was blood, either unsorted or a sorted T cell fraction (not recorded which). Here the CDR3 DNA reads TGTGCCAGCAGTTACTCTGGGGGGCGCGAAATTGGCTACACCTTC. This codes for CASSYSGGREIGYTF.